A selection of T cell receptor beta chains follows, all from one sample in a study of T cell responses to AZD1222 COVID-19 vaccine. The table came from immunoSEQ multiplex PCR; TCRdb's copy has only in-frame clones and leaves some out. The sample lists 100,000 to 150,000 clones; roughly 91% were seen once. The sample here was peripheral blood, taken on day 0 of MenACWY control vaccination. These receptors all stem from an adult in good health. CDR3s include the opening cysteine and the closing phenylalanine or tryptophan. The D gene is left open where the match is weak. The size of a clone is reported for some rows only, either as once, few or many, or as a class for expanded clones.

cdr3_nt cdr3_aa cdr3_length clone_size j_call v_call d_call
TGTGCCAGCAGCCCGGGATTGGGGGACGGGAACACTGAAGCTTTCTTT CASSPGLGDGNTEAFF 16 NA TRBJ1-1 TRBV9 NA
TGTGCCAGCAGCCAAGGAATTCAGCCCCAGCATTTT CASSQGIQPQHF 12 NA TRBJ1-5 TRBV14 NA
TGTGCCAGCAGCCAAAGCTGGGAATCCGAGCAGTACTTC CASSQSWESEQYF 13 NA TRBJ2-7 TRBV14 NA
TGTGCCAGCAGCTTACGGGGCTTTAATGAAAAACTGTTTTTT CASSLRGFNEKLFF 14 NA TRBJ1-4 TRBV7-9 NA
TGCGCCAGCAGCCCGCCGGAGGGCACCACAGATACGCAGTATTTT CASSPPEGTTDTQYF 15 NA TRBJ2-3 TRBV5-1 NA
TGTGCCAGCAGTCTACAGGGACTTAATTCACCCCTCCACTTT CASSLQGLNSPLHF 14 few TRBJ1-6 TRBV27 NA
TGTGCCAGCAGTTCCAATCCCTCAGAGAATTATCAGCCCCAGCATTTT CASSSNPSENYQPQHF 16 NA TRBJ1-5 TRBV28 NA
TGTGCCAGCTTCCTCCTTGGGGTCGGGGAGCTGTTTTTT CASFLLGVGELFF 13 NA TRBJ2-2 TRBV2 NA
TGTGCCAGCAGCTTAACCAACACAGATACGCAGTATTTT CASSLTNTDTQYF 13 NA TRBJ2-3 TRBV7-2 NA
TGTGCCAGCAGCGTAAACGAGGTGAGCACTGAAGCTTTCTTT CASSVNEVSTEAFF 14 NA TRBJ1-1 TRBV6-5 NA
TGTGCCAGCAGCGTACGGGACAGCTTATATGAAGCTTTCTTT CASSVRDSLYEAFF 14 NA TRBJ1-1 TRBV9 TRBD1
TGTGCCAGCAGCTTAGGAGTCGATCAGCCCCAGCATTTT CASSLGVDQPQHF 13 NA TRBJ1-5 TRBV7-8 NA
TGTGCCACCAGTGATTCGTCGGGGGCGGCTGGGGCCAACGTCCTGACTTTC CATSDSSGAAGANVLTF 17 NA TRBJ2-6 TRBV24-1 NA
TGTGCCAGCAGCGTAGCTACTCGAGGGTCCGTCACAGATACGCAGTATTTT CASSVATRGSVTDTQYF 17 NA TRBJ2-3 TRBV9 NA
TGTGCCAGCCAGGGGGCCGGCACTGAAGCTTTCTTT CASQGAGTEAFF 12 NA TRBJ1-1 TRBV18 TRBD1
TGTGCCAGCAGCTTAGAAAGGCGGTTGGGGTCAGATGGCTACACCTTC CASSLERRLGSDGYTF 16 NA TRBJ1-2 TRBV13 NA
TGTGCCAGCAGTTTAGGTCAGACCCAAATCGGGGAGCTGTTTTTT CASSLGQTQIGELFF 15 NA TRBJ2-2 TRBV28 NA
TGTGCCAGAGGGGAGGTGGACAGGGCATTATCTGAAGCTTTCTTT CARGEVDRALSEAFF 15 NA TRBJ1-1 TRBV2 TRBD1
TGTGCCAGCAGCGTTCCGGGACAGGGGATCTATGGCTACACCTTC CASSVPGQGIYGYTF 15 few TRBJ1-2 TRBV7-9 TRBD1
TGTGCCAGCACCCCTCAACTAGCGGGAAGCCGGGGGGAGCTGTTTTTT CASTPQLAGSRGELFF 16 NA TRBJ2-2 TRBV28 TRBD2
TGTGCCAGCAGCTTAGCGATCCAGACCAACTATGGCTACACCTTC CASSLAIQTNYGYTF 15 NA TRBJ1-2 TRBV7-9 NA
TGTGCCAGCAGCGACGAAAGGGCCTCCTACAATGAGCAGTTCTTC CASSDERASYNEQFF 15 NA TRBJ2-1 TRBV9 NA
TGCAGCGCCGATAGCGGGAAGGGCTACAATGAGCAGTTCTTC CSADSGKGYNEQFF 14 few TRBJ2-1 TRBV29-1 TRBD2
TGTGCCAGCAGCTTGGGACACTCGAACACTGAAGCTTTCTTT CASSLGHSNTEAFF 14 NA TRBJ1-1 TRBV5-8 NA
TGCGCCAGCAGCCAAGATGGGGTGAATCGGGGACAGGGGGCTGCAGATACGCAGTATTTT CASSQDGVNRGQGAADTQYF 20 once TRBJ2-3 TRBV4-1 TRBD1
TGTGCCAGCCGCGGGACTAGCGGACAAGAGACCCAGTACTTC CASRGTSGQETQYF 14 NA TRBJ2-5 TRBV25-1 TRBD2
TGTGCCAGCAGTCCAACAGGGGCCGACACCGGGGAGCTGTTTTTT CASSPTGADTGELFF 15 NA TRBJ2-2 TRBV3-1/TRBV3-2 TRBD1
TGTGCCAGCAGCTTAAGAGAGTATCTGAACACTGAAGCTTTCTTT CASSLREYLNTEAFF 15 NA TRBJ1-1 TRBV13 NA
TGTGCCTGGATGGGTCCGGCAGCTTTCTTT CAWMGPAAFF 10 NA TRBJ1-1 TRBV30 NA
TGTGCCACCAGTGATGGTGGACTTACGGACACCGGGGAGCTGTTTTTT CATSDGGLTDTGELFF 16 NA TRBJ2-2 TRBV24-1 NA
TGTGCCAGCAGTCCCGAAGGCGGGGAGGGGAGTCAGCCCCAGCATTTT CASSPEGGEGSQPQHF 16 NA TRBJ1-5 TRBV6-4 NA
TGCGCCAGCGGCGCCGGGACAGGGTATACCAAGCAGTTCTTC CASGAGTGYTKQFF 14 NA TRBJ2-1 TRBV5-1 TRBD1
TGCAGTGCTAGTGGCCAGAAAGAGACCCAGTACTTC CSASGQKETQYF 12 NA TRBJ2-5 TRBV20-1 NA
TGTGCCAGCAGCTTAGAACGGGGACAGACCCAAGAGACCCAGTACTTC CASSLERGQTQETQYF 16 NA TRBJ2-5 TRBV11-2 TRBD1
TGTGCCAGCAGCCTGGGGACAGCTCTCTACAATGAGCAGTTCTTC CASSLGTALYNEQFF 15 NA TRBJ2-1 TRBV7-6 TRBD1
TGTGCCAGCACGAGCGGGAGGGGAGGGGGAAACAATGAGCAGTTCTTC CASTSGRGGGNNEQFF 16 NA TRBJ2-1 TRBV28 TRBD2
TGTGCCACCAGTAGAGGGACAGGGACCTATTCACCCCTCCACTTT CATSRGTGTYSPLHF 15 NA TRBJ1-6 TRBV15 TRBD1
TGTGCCAGCAGCTCTCGGGATTTCGACGAGCAGTACTTC CASSSRDFDEQYF 13 NA TRBJ2-7 TRBV7-8 NA
TGTGCCAGCAGTTTAGGTGGATATCAGCCCCAGCATTTT CASSLGGYQPQHF 13 once TRBJ1-5 TRBV27 NA
TGTGCCAGCAGCCCCAACAGGAATACTAATGAAAAACTGTTTTTT CASSPNRNTNEKLFF 15 NA TRBJ1-4 TRBV27 NA
TGTGCCAGCTCACCTTCCGTTAATTCACCCCTCCACTTT CASSPSVNSPLHF 13 once TRBJ1-6 TRBV18 NA
TGTGCCAGCAGTAACTGGAAAGACGGAAACACCATATATTTT CASSNWKDGNTIYF 14 NA TRBJ1-3 TRBV6-5 NA
TGTGCCAGCAGTCTAGGTATTTCCGGAGAGACCCAGTACTTC CASSLGISGETQYF 14 NA TRBJ2-5 TRBV6-5 NA
TGTGCCAGCAGTTACGTGGCGGCAGCTGTCAGAGGAGAAAAACTGTTTTTT CASSYVAAAVRGEKLFF 17 NA TRBJ1-4 TRBV6-2/TRBV6-3 NA
TGTGCCAGCAGTGAGGGAGGGCTGGGCAATCAGCCCCAGCATTTT CASSEGGLGNQPQHF 15 few TRBJ1-5 TRBV28 NA
TGTGCCAGCAGCGGGGGGACAGGAAGCTCCTACGAGCAGTACTTC CASSGGTGSSYEQYF 15 NA TRBJ2-7 TRBV7-6 TRBD1
TGTGCCAGCAGCCCCGGGAGGGGTTGGGATGAGCAGTTCTTC CASSPGRGWDEQFF 14 NA TRBJ2-1 TRBV6-4 TRBD2
TGTGCCAGCTCTCAGACTAGCGCCGTCTCCTACGAGCAGTACTTC CASSQTSAVSYEQYF 15 NA TRBJ2-7 TRBV18 TRBD2
TGTGCCAGCAGTGCACGGCAGGGAGGGTACGAGCAGTACTTC CASSARQGGYEQYF 14 NA TRBJ2-7 TRBV2 TRBD2
TGTGCCAGCAGTCTAGGGCGGGGAGATCAGCCCCAGCATTTT CASSLGRGDQPQHF 14 NA TRBJ1-5 TRBV11-2 NA
TGTGCCAGCACAGTTACCCGGGGTAACTATGGCTACACCTTC CASTVTRGNYGYTF 14 NA TRBJ1-2 TRBV28 NA
TGTGCCAGCAGCCCAGGACTAGCGGCCTACGAGCAGTACTTC CASSPGLAAYEQYF 14 NA TRBJ2-7 TRBV5-4 TRBD2
TGTGCCAGCAGAGGGTCAGGGGGAGAGCAGTACTTC CASRGSGGEQYF 12 NA TRBJ2-7 TRBV6-5 TRBD1